This note documents a single T cell receptor beta chain sequence. RNA amounts of roughly 0.5 to 1 ug underwent reverse transcription with random hexamers. The CDR3 of TCR beta was amplified by immunoSEQ multiplex PCR across 54 Vbeta and 13 Jbeta. TCRdb processed the immunoSEQ multiplex PCR reads anew with MiXCR; each CDR3 protein has one entry. The table shows around 200,000 distinct CDR3 sequences, with approximately 94% occurring only once. The authors sequenced TCR beta from blood CD8+ and CD4+ T cells. Both CD4+ and CD8+ T cells were negatively isolated, and TEMRA cells underwent FACS enrichment. This sample is drawn from a study of CD8 T cells in Susac syndrome. Study-level information: When their blood was taken, patients with Susac syndrome were therapy-naive, taking corticosteroids, or taking intravenous immunoglobulin alone.

This CDR3 is built from 16 residues. The germline gives CDR1 LNHDA, CDR2 SQIVND (reference sequence). The V end was cut by 4 bases, the J end by 0 bases, with 15 bases between. This sequence originates from a human donor with Susac syndrome. This chain links TRBV19 with TRBJ1-1; D is perhaps TRBD1 (6 bases). Sample: CD4+ T cells from PBMCs. The CDR3 DNA is TGTGCCAGTAGTACCCCCCAGACAGGCCTGAACACTGAAGCTTTCTTT. This encodes CASSTPQTGLNTEAFF. Combining the CDR3 with reference TRBV19 and TRBJ1-1 gives the whole variable domain DGGITQSPKYLFRKEGQNVTLSCEQNLNHDAMYWYRQDPGQGLRLIYYSQIVNDFQKGDIAEGYSVSREKKESFPLTVTSAQKNPTAFYLCASSTPQTGLNTEAFFGQGTRLTVV.